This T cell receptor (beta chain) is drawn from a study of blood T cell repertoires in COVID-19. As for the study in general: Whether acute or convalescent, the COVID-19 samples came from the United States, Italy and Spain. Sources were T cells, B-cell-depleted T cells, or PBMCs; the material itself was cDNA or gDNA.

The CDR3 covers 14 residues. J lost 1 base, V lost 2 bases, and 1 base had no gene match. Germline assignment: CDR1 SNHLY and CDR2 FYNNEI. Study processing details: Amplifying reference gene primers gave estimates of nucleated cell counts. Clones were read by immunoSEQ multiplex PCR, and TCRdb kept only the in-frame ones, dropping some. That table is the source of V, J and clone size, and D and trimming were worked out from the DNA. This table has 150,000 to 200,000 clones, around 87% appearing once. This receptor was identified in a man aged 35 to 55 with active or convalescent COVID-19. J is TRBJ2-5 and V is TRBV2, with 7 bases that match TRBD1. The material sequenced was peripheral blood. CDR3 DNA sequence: TGTGCCAGCAGTGAATACAGGGGCCAAGAGACCCAGTACTTC. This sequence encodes CASSEYRGQETQYF.